This TCR beta chain was observed in a study of cytomegalovirus exposure and HLA in healthy donors. Findings of the study overall: As a later analysis showed, several of the most significant clusters appeared to be linked to common viral pathogens. Whilst most TCR sequences proved rare, a subset of public TCRs occurred across many donors.

About this clone: Its matching antigen is unknown.

The ends lost 11 bases at V and 10 bases at J; junction bases unmatched: 17. This CDR3 has 14 residues. Germline CDR1 and CDR2: MDHEN and SYDVKM. Primers included in the PCR were 60 Vbeta and 13 Jbeta primers. Sequenced by immunoSEQ multiplex PCR; TCRdb stores in-frame clones only, minus some. The repertoire consists of around 130,000 clones, with about 8.6% occurring once and the leading ten covering around 6%. The specimen sequenced was PBMCs. The V gene is TRBV28, the J gene TRBJ1-2; 9 bases map to TRBD1. This receptor was taken from a middle-aged woman in good health and CMV-seropositive. The CDR3: CAGRGGQGVSAYTF. The CDR3 DNA is TGTGCCGGCCGCGGGGGACAGGGAGTTAGCGCCTACACCTTC.